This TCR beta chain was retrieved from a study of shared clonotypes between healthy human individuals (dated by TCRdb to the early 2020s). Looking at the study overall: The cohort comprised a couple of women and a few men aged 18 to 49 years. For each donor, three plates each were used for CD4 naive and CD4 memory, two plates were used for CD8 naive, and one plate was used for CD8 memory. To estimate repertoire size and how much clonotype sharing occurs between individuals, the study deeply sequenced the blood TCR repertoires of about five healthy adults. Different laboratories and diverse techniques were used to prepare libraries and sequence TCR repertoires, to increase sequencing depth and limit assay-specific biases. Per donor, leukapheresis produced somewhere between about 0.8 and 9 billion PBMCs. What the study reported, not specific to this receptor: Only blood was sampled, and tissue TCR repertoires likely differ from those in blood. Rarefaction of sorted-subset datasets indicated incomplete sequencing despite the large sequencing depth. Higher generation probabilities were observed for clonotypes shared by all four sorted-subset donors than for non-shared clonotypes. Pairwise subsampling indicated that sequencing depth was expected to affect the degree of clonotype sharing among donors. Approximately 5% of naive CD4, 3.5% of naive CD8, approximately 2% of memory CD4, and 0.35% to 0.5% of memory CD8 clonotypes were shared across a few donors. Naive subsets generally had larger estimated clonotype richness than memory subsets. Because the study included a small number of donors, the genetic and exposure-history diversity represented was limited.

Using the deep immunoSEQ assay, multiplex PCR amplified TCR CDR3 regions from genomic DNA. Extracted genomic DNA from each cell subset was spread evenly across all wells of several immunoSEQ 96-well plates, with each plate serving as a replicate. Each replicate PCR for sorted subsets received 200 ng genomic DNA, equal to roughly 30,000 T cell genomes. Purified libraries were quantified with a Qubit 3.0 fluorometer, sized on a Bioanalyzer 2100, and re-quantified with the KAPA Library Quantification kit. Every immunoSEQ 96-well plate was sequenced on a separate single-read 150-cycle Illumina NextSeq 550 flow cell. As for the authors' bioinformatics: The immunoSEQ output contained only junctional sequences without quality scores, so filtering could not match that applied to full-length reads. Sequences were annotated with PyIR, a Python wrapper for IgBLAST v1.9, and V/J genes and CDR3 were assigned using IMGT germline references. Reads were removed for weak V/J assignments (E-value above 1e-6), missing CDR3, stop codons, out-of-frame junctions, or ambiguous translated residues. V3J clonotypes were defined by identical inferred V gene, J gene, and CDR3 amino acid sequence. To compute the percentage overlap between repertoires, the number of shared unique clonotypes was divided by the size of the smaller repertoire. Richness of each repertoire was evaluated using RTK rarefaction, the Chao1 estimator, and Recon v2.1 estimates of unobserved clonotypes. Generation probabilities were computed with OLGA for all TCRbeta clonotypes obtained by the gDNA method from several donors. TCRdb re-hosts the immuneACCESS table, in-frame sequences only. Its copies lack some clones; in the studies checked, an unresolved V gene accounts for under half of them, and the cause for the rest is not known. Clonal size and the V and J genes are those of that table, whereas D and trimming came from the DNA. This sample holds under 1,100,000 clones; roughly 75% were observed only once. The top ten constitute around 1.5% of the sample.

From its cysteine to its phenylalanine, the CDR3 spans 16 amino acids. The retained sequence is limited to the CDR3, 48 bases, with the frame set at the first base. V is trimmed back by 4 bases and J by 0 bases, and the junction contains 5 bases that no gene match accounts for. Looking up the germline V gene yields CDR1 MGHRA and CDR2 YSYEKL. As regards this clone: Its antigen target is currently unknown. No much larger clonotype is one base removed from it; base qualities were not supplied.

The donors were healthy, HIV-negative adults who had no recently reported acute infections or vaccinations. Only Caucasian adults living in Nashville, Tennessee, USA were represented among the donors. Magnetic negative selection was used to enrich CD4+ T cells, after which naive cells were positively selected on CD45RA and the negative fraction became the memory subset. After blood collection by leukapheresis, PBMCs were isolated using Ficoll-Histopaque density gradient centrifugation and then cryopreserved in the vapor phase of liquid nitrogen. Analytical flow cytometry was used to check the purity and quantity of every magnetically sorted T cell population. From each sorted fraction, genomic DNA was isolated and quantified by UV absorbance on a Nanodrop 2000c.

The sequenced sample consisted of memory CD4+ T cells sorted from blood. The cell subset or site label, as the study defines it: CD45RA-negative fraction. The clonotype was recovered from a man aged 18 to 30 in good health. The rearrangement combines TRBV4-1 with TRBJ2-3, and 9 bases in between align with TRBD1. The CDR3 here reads CASSLRTGASTDTQYF. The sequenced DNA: TGCGCCAGCAGCCTGCGGACAGGGGCCAGCACAGATACGCAGTATTTT.